Presented here are 11 T cell receptor beta chains from one specimen sequenced in a study of blood T cells in healthy people across ages. Combining a sample-barcoded 5' primer with a J-beta primer mix, a second PCR ran for roughly 7 to 11 cycles. TCRdb processed the 5' RACE reads anew with MiXCR; each CDR3 protein has one entry. Among just over 800,000 distinct CDR3 sequences listed, around 68% were seen once. Sequenced sample: blood. The receptors were gathered from a man younger than 45 in good health.

This clonotype occurred a few times. The chain couples TRBV29-1 to TRBJ2-1; 7 bases agree with TRBD1. The germline V gene has CDR1 SQVTM and CDR2 ANQGSEA. The CDR3 extends over 13 amino acids. The V and J ends lost 6 bases and 2 bases, in that order; junction bases with no gene match: 4. In DNA, the CDR3 is TGCAGCGTCGGGACAGCGACCTACAATGAGCAGTTCTTC. It translates to CSVGTATYNEQFF.

The chain is built from TRBV28 and TRBJ2-3; D is undetermined. Germline V lookup: CDR1 MDHEN, CDR2 SYDVKM. The CDR3 loop spans 18 amino acids. Trimming pared 5 bases from V and 0 bases from J, leaving 21 bases between. Written as DNA, the CDR3 is TGTGCCAGCAGTCCCCTGGGCGTTCCCGGACCTAGCACAGATACGCAGTATTTT. Its translation: CASSPLGVPGPSTDTQYF.

The V gene is TRBV25-1, the J gene TRBJ2-5, with a tentative D call TRBD1 (5 bases). This CDR3 has 15 amino acids. V was pared by 1 base and J by 3 bases, with 12 bases between. CDR1 is MGHDK, CDR2 SYGVNS, per germline. In DNA form, the CDR3 reads TGTGCCAGCAGTGAATTTGACAGAATGGAAGAGACCCAGTACTTC. Residues: CASSEFDRMEETQYF.

This clonotype occurred once. This rearrangement joins TRBV18 to TRBJ1-1; 9 nucleotides line up with TRBD1. The CDR3 loop spans 16 amino acids. J gave up 4 bases and V 4 bases, and 10 bases lay outside the gene matches. Germline V CDR1 and CDR2: KGHSH, LQKENI. The CDR3 DNA reads as TGTGCCAGCTCACTGCTGCGGACAGGGGAGGGCACTGAAGCTTTCTTT. Encoded protein: CASSLLRTGEGTEAFF.

The chain recombines TRBV2 with TRBJ2-3; D is perhaps TRBD1 (5 bases). The germline CDR1 and CDR2 sequences are SNHLY and FYNNEI. This CDR3 comprises 13 residues. V dropped 6 bases and J dropped 4 bases, with 11 bases sitting between them. The CDR3 loop is CASRARAADTQYF. Written as DNA, the CDR3 is TGTGCCAGCAGGGCCAGGGCGGCAGATACGCAGTATTTT.

This chain uses TRBV9 with TRBJ2-3; maybe TRBD2 (6 bases). The CDR3 covers 14 residues. CDR1 is SGDLS, CDR2 YYNGEE, per germline. V was trimmed by 3 bases and J by 1 base, leaving 9 bases between them. CDR3 loop: CASSDWGGTDTQYF. The CDR3 bases are TGTGCCAGCAGCGATTGGGGGGGCACAGATACGCAGTATTTT. The full variable domain, completed using reference TRBV9 and TRBJ2-3, is DSGVTQTPKHLITATGQRVTLRCSPRSGDLSVYWYQQSLDQGLQFLIQYYNGEERAKGNILERFSAQQFPDLHSELNLSSLELGDSALYFCASSDWGGTDTQYFGPGTRLTVL.

This clonotype was detected a few times. The chain is built from TRBV2 and TRBJ1-2; D possibly corresponds to TRBD1 (6 bases). Trimming stripped 7 bases from V and 6 bases from J, with 9 bases between. CDR1 is SNHLY and CDR2 is FYNNEI in the germline V gene. The CDR3 totals 11 residues. The CDR3 coding sequence is TGTGCCAGCATAGGGGGGGATGGCTACACCTTC. This translates into CASIGGDGYTF.

This sequence joins TRBV6-5 and TRBJ2-4; 7 bases line up with TRBD2. The last part of the DNA fits TRBJ2-7 better; the J call may be wrong. Germline CDR1 is MNHEY and CDR2 is SVGAGI. The CDR3 length is 17 residues. Here the CDR3 reads CASSYSYVTGGWYEQYF. In DNA form, the CDR3 reads TGTGCCAGCAGTTACTCTTATGTGACGGGGGGATGGTACGAGCAGTACTTC.

This clonotype appeared a few times. This sequence joins TRBV4-2 and TRBJ2-5; the match to TRBD1 covers 12 bases. Germline V gene lookup returns CDR1 LGHNA and CDR2 YNFKEQ. The V and J ends lost 1 base and 11 bases, in that order; junction bases with no gene match: 14. CDR3 length equals 17 residues. CDR3 sequence: CASSQGGQGARNRAQYF. Written as DNA, the CDR3 is TGTGCCAGCAGCCAAGGGGGACAGGGGGCGCGAAATAGGGCGCAGTACTTC.

The genes are TRBV9 and TRBJ2-3; D is uncertain. CDR1 and CDR2 from the germline V gene are SGDLS and YYNGEE. The V end lost 0 bases, the J end lost 1 base, and 9 bases lay between the germline ends. This CDR3 has 15 residues. In DNA form, the CDR3 reads TGTGCCAGCAGCGTAGTAGGCACTGGCACAGATACGCAGTATTTT. Translation gives CASSVVGTGTDTQYF.

This clonotype was observed a handful of times. The chain has TRBV6-2 or TRBV6-3 and TRBJ2-5; D is possibly TRBD1 or TRBD2 (5 bases each). With the DNA end fitting TRBJ2-7 better, the J assignment may be wrong. Germline V gene lookup returns CDR1 MNHEY and CDR2 SVGEGT. This CDR3 contains 15 residues. Here the CDR3 reads CASSFAGTAHVEQYF. In DNA, the CDR3 is TGTGCCAGCAGTTTCGCCGGGACCGCTCACGTCGAGCAGTACTTC.